Detailed here is one T cell receptor (beta chain). These data originate in a study of cytomegalovirus exposure and HLA in healthy donors. PCR primers comprised 60 Vbeta and 13 Jbeta primers. The repertoire was sequenced with immunoSEQ multiplex PCR; TCRdb's copy has only in-frame clones and lacks some. The sample table includes roughly 120,000 clones. J lost 11 bases, V lost 4 bases, and 16 bases had no gene match. The CDR3 runs 15 residues. CDR1 is MNHNY and CDR2 is SVGAGI in the germline V gene (reference sequence). This rearrangement joins TRBV6-6 to TRBJ2-5, with TRBD1 matching 7 bases. This clonotype originated in a young man in good health and CMV-seronegative. The sample taken for sequencing was PBMCs. The CDR3 bases are TGTGCCAGCAGTTTGAATGGCCAGGGGGAGAATGAGCAGTACTTC. Its protein is CASSLNGQGENEQYF.